The clone carrying this T cell receptor beta chain was recorded many times. No antigen is known for it. The template for TCR beta VDJ and CDR3 sequence profiling was genomic DNA. TCRdb re-analysed the reads in MiXCR, keeping a single row per CDR3 protein. The table has about 160,000 distinct CDR3 sequences, 40% to 60% seen once. These data belong to a study of CD8+CD57+ T cells in acquired aplastic anemia. As for the study in general: Sorted CD4+ plus CD8+ cells gave DNA averaging approximately 2.9 ug. Study results and limitations: Patients and controls shared about 30 CD8+ CDR3 sequences, which appeared highly expressed in patients and within their immunodominant clones. Statistical testing detected no significant gap in CD8+ Simpson's diversity between patients and controls.

Germline V gene sequence: CDR1 SGHNT, CDR2 YENEEA. This CDR3 is 15 amino acids long. V lost 2 bases and J lost 6, with 11 bases in between. In patients chosen for sequencing, flow cytometry had shown CD8+CD57+ cell expansion. Severe acquired aplastic anemia affected all patients. Source material: sorted CD4+, CD8+, or CD8+CD57+ T cells (not recorded which) from PBMCs. The TCR originated in a human donor with aplastic anemia. The chain joins TRBV11-3 to TRBJ1-6, with D hard to call. The CDR3, as DNA: TGTGCCAGCAGCTTATTTGTACATGGTAATTCACCCCTCCACTTT. The encoded protein is CASSLFVHGNSPLHF.